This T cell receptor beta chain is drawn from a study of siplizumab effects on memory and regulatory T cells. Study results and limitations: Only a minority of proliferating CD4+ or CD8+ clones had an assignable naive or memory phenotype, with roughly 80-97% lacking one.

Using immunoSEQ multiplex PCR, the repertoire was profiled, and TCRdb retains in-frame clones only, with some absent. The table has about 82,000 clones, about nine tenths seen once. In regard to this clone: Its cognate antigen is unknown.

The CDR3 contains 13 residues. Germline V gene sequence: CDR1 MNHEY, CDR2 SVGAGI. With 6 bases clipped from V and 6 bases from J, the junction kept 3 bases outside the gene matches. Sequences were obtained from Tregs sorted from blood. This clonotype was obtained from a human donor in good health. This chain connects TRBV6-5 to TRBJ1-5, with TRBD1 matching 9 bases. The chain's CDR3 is CASRGQGVQPQHF. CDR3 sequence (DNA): TGTGCCAGCAGGGGACAGGGCGTTCAGCCCCAGCATTTT.